These 5 T cell receptor beta chains share one sample of origin, sequenced in a study of T-cell memory formation after mild COVID-19. In TCRdb, the 5' RACE reads were re-called with MiXCR into one record per CDR3 protein. The table has 250,000 to 350,000 distinct CDR3 sequences, 15% to 20% seen once. The sample comprised PBMCs or a T cell subset sorted from them (not recorded which). The receptors originated from a young man who had mild COVID-19 (a few samples of this study predate the infection). Cell type and time point are not known.

A few counts support this clonotype. The chain has TRBV7-2 and TRBJ1-1; 10 bases are a match to TRBD1. The CDR3 runs to 15 residues. Germline lookup yields CDR1 SGHTA and CDR2 FQGNSA. The trim removed 4 bases at V and 4 bases at J, leaving 6 bases unmatched. The CDR3 DNA reads as TGTGCCAGCAGCTCCCAGGGACAGGGGTTCACTGAAGCTTTCTTT. As protein: CASSSQGQGFTEAFF.

The chain employs TRBV7-9 and TRBJ1-6; D unclear. This CDR3 is 15 amino acids long. V lost 5 bases, J lost 10 bases, and 18 bases lay in between. Germline V gene lookup returns CDR1 SEHNR and CDR2 FQNEAQ (reference sequence). This CDR3 reads CASSPTRAEGSPLHF. For the CDR3, the DNA is TGTGCCAGCAGCCCCACAAGGGCTGAGGGATCACCCCTCCACTTT.

This clonotype was observed a few times. The chain uses TRBV7-2 and TRBJ2-3, with 8 bases fitting TRBD1. Germline V lookup: CDR1 SGHTA, CDR2 FQGNSA. Unmatched junction bases numbered 4, after V lost 4 bases and J lost 1 base. This CDR3 has 15 amino acids. CDR3 coding DNA: TGTGCCAGCAGCTACAGGGGGACTGGCACAGATACGCAGTATTTT. Translating gives CASSYRGTGTDTQYF.

This clonotype was counted between two and nine times. The genes are TRBV5-4 and TRBJ2-7; 9 bases agree with TRBD1. J was trimmed by 6 bases and V by 3 bases; bases with no gene match: 7. Germline values: CDR1 SGHNT, CDR2 YYREEE (reference sequence). The CDR3 length is 14 residues. The CDR3 sequence: CASSSGTGLGEQYV. CDR3 coding DNA: TGTGCCAGCAGCTCAGGGACAGGGTTAGGCGAGCAGTACGTC.

CDR3 sequence: CASSPSGYDTQYF. CDR3 sequence (DNA): TGTGCCAGCAGCCCTAGCGGTTACGATACGCAGTATTTT. V is TRBV7-2 and J is TRBJ2-3; 7 nucleotides match TRBD2. The germline V gene has CDR1 SGHTA and CDR2 FQGNSA. Trimming at V came to 5 bases and at J to 6 bases, leaving 5 bases not matched to a gene. CDR3 length equals 13 residues.